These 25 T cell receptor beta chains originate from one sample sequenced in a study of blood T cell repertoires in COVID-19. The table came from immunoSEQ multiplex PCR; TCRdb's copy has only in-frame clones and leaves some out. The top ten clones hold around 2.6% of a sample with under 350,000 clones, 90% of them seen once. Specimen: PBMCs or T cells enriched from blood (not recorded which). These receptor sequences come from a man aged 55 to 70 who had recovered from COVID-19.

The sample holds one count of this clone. The CDR3 is CASSVLEGVRETQYF. CDR3 nucleotides: TGTGCCAGCAGCGTACTTGAGGGAGTAAGAGAGACCCAGTACTTC. V gene TRBV9 combines with J gene TRBJ2-5, with D perhaps matching TRBD2 (5 bases). The germline V gene encodes CDR1 SGDLS and CDR2 YYNGEE. CDR3 size: 15 residues. The V end lost 1 base, the J end lost 4 bases, and 14 bases lay between the germline ends.

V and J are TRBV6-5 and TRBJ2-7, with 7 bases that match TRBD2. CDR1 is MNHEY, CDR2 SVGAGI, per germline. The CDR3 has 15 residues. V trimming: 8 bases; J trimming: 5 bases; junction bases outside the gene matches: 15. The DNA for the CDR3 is TGTGCCAGCTCCCCCCGTGTCGGGAGGTCCCACGAGCAGTACTTC. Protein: CASSPRVGRSHEQYF.

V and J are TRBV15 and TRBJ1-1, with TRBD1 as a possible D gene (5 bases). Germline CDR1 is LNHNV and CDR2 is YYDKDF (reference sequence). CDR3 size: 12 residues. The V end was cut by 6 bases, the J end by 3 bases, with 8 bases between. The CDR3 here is CATSQGYTEAFF. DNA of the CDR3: TGTGCCACCAGTCAGGGATACACTGAAGCTTTCTTT.

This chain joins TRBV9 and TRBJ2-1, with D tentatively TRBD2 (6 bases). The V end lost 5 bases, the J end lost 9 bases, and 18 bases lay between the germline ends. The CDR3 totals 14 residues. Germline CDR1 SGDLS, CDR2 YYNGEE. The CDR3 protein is CASRTTAGGGEQFF. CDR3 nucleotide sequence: TGTGCCAGCAGGACCACCGCTGGGGGAGGTGAGCAGTTCTTC.

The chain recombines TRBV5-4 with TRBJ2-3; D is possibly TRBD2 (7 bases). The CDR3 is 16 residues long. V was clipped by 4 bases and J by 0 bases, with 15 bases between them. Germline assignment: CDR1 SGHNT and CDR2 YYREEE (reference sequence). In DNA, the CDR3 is TGTGCCAGCAGCCCACGTGGGGGGGCGAGCACAGATACGCAGTATTTT. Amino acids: CASSPRGGASTDTQYF.

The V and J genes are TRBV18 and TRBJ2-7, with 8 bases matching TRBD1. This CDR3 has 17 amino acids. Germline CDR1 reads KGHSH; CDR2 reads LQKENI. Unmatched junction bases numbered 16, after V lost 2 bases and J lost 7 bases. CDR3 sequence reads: CASSPWGTTGEASEQYF. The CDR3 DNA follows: TGTGCCAGCTCACCATGGGGTACGACAGGGGAGGCGAGTGAGCAGTACTTC.

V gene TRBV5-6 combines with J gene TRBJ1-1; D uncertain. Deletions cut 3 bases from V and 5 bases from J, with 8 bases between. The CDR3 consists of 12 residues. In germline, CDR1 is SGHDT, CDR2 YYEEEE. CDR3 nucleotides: TGTGCCAGCAGCTCGATCGGGACTGAAGCTTTCTTT. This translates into CASSSIGTEAFF.

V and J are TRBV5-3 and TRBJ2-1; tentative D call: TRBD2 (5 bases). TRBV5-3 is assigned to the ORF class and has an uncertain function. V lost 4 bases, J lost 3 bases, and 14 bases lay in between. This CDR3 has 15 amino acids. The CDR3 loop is CARSLARGHYNEQFF. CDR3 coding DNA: TGTGCCAGAAGCCTGGCTCGCGGGCACTACAATGAGCAGTTCTTC.

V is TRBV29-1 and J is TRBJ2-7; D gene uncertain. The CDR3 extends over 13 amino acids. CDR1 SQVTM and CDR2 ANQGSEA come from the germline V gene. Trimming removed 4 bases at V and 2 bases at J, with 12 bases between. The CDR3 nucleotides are TGCAGCGTTGTAGTTGGCGGTACCTACGAGCAGTACTTC. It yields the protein CSVVVGGTYEQYF.

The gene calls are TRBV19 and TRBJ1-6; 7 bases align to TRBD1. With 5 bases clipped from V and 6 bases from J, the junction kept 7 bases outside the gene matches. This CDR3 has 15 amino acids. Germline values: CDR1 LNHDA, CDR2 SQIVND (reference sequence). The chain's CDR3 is CASSVPGQTNSPLHF. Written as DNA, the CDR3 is TGTGCCAGTAGTGTTCCGGGACAGACTAATTCACCCCTCCACTTT. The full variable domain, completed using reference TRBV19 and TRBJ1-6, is DGGITQSPKYLFRKEGQNVTLSCEQNLNHDAMYWYRQDPGQGLRLIYYSQIVNDFQKGDIAEGYSVSREKKESFPLTVTSAQKNPTAFYLCASSVPGQTNSPLHFGNGTRLTVT.

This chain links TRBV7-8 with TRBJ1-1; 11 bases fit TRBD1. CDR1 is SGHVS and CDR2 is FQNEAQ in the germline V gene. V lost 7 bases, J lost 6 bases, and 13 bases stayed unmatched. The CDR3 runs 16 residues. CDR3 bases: TGTGCCAGCAACCCGGACAGGGGGCGCATCTACCCTGAAGCTTTCTTT. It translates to CASNPDRGRIYPEAFF.

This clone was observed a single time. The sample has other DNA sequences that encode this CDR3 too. CDR3 bases: TGTGCTAGTGGTTTGGTACGGGACAGGGGCCACTACGAGCAGTACTTC. Protein sequence: CASGLVRDRGHYEQYF. The chain has TRBV12-5 and TRBJ2-7; TRBD1 matches at 10 bases. Germline CDR1 LGHNT, CDR2 FRNRAP. The CDR3 runs to 16 residues. Losses at the gene ends were 0 bases for V and 3 bases for J; bases not matched to a gene: 5.

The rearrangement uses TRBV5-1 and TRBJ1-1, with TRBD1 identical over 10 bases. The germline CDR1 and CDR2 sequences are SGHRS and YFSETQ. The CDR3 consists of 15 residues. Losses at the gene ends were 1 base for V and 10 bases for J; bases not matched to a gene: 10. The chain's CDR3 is CASSLPGTGASGAFF. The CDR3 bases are TGCGCCAGCAGCTTGCCCGGGACAGGGGCCTCTGGAGCTTTCTTT.

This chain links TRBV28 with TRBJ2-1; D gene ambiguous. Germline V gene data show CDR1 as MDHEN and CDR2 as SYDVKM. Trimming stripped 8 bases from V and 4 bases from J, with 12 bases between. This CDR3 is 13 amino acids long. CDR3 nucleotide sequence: TGTGCCAGCCAAACCCCAGGTTACAATGAGCAGTTCTTC. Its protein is CASQTPGYNEQFF.

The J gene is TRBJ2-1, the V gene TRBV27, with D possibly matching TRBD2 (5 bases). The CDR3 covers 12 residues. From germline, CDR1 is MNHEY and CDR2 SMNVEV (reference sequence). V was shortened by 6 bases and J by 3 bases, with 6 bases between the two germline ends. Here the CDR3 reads CASSGVYNEQFF. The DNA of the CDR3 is TGTGCCAGCAGCGGGGTCTACAATGAGCAGTTCTTC.

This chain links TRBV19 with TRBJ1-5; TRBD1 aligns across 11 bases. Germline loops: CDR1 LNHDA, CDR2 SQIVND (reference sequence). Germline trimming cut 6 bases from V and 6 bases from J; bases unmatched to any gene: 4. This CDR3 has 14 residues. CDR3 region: CASSPDRGPQPQHF. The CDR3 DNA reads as TGTGCCAGTAGCCCGGACAGGGGGCCTCAGCCCCAGCATTTT.

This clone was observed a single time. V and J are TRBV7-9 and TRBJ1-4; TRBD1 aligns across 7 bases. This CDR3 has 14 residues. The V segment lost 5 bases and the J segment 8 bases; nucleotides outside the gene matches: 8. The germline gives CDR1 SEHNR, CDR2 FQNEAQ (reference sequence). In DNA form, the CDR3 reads TGTGCCAGCAGCCCACAGGGGCTGGGGGAAAAACTGTTTTTT. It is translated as CASSPQGLGEKLFF.

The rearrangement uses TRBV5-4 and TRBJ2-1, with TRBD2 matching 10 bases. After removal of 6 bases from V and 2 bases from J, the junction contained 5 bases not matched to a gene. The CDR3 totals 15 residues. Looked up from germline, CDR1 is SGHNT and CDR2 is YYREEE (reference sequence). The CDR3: CASTPSGSAYNEQFF. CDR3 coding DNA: TGTGCCAGCACACCTAGCGGGAGTGCCTACAATGAGCAGTTCTTC.

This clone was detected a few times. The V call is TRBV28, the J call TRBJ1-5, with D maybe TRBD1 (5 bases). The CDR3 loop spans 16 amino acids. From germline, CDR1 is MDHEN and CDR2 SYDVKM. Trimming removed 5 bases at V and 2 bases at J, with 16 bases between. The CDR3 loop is CASSPGPGLGNQPQHF. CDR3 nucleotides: TGTGCCAGCAGTCCCGGCCCAGGGTTGGGCAATCAGCCCCAGCATTTT. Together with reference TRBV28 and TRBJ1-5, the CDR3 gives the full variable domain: DVKVTQSSRYLVKRTGEKVFLECVQDMDHENMFWYRQDPGLGLRLIYFSYDVKMKEKGDIPEGYSVSREKKERFSLILESASTNQTSMYLCASSPGPGLGNQPQHFGDGTRLSIL.

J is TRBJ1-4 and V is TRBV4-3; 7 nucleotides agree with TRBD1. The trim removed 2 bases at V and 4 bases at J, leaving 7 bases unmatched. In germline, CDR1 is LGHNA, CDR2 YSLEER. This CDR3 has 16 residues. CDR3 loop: CASSQQKGQLNEKLFF. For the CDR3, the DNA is TGCGCCAGCAGCCAACAGAAGGGACAGCTTAATGAAAAACTGTTTTTT.

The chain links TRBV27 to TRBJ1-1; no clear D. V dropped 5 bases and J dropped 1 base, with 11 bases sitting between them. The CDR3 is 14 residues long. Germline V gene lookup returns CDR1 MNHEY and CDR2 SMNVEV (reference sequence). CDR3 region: CASSPQIRNTEAFF. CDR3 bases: TGTGCCAGCAGTCCTCAGATACGGAACACTGAAGCTTTCTTT.

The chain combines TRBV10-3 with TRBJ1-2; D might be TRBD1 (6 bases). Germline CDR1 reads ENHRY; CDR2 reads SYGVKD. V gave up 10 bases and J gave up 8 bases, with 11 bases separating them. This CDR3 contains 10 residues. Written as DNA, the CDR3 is TGTGCCACGGGACACGGGGGCTACACCTTC. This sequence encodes CATGHGGYTF.

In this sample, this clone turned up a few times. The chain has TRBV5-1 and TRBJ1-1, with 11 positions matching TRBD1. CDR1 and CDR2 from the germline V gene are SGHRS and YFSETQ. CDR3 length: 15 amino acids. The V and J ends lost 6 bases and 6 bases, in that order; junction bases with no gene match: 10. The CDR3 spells CASTGTGGFISEAFF. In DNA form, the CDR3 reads TGCGCCAGCACTGGGACAGGGGGATTCATATCTGAAGCTTTCTTT.

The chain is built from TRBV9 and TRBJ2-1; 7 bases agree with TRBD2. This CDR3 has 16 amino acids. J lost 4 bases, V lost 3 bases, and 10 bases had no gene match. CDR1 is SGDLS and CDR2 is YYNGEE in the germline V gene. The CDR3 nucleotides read TGTGCCAGCAGCGCCGGGACTACCGACCTTTACAATGAGCAGTTCTTC. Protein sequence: CASSAGTTDLYNEQFF.

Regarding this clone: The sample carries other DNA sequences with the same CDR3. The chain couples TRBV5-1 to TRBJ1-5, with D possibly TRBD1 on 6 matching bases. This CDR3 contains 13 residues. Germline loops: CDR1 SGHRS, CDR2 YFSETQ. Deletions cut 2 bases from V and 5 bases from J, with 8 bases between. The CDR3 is CASSLSGDQPQHF. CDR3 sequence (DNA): TGCGCCAGCAGCTTATCAGGGGATCAGCCCCAGCATTTT.